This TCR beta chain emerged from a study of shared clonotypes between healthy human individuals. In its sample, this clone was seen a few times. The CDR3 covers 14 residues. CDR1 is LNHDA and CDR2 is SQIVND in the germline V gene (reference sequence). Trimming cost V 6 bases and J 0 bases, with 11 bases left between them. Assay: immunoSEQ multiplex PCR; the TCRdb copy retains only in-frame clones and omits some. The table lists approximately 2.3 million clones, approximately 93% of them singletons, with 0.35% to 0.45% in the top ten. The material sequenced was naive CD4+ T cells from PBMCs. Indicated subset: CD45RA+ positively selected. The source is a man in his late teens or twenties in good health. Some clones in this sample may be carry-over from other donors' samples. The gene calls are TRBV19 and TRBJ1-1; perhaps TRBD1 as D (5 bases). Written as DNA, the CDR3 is TGTGCCAGTAGGCAGACAGTGATGAACACTGAAGCTTTCTTT. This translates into CASRQTVMNTEAFF.